One sample yielded the 12 T cell receptor beta chains listed below, sequenced in a study of control samples from healthy donors and cancer patients. Assay: immunoSEQ multiplex PCR; the TCRdb copy retains only in-frame clones and omits some. The sample holds around 70,000 clones, 65% to 85% seen once. The sample consisted of blood. These receptors originate from a man aged 60 to 75 in good health.

This sequence joins TRBV7-2 and TRBJ2-7; 8 positions match TRBD2. Germline CDR1 is SGHTA and CDR2 is FQGNSA. J gave up 3 bases and V 7 bases, and 20 bases lay outside the gene matches. The CDR3 extends over 18 amino acids. The CDR3 protein is CASTERESFPSSFYEQYF. DNA of the CDR3: TGTGCCAGCACCGAGCGGGAGTCATTCCCCTCATCTTTCTACGAGCAGTACTTC. The complete variable domain, with remaining parts taken from reference TRBV7-2 and TRBJ2-7, reads GAGVSQSPSNKVTEKGKDVELRCDPISGHTALYWYRQSLGQGLEFLIYFQGNSAPDKSGLPSDRFSAERTGGSVSTLTIQRTQQEDSAVYLCASTERESFPSSFYEQYFGPGTRLTVT.

This clone was seen a single time. The chain links TRBV15 to TRBJ2-2, with TRBD1 matching 9 bases. J lost 4 bases, V lost 0 bases, and 15 bases had no gene match. Germline CDR1 LNHNV, CDR2 YYDKDF (reference sequence). This CDR3 region has 20 residues. The CDR3 region has the DNA TGTGCCACCAGCAGAGATCATTATTGGGACAGGGAACTTCGCACCGGGGAGCTGTTTTTT. Amino acids: CATSRDHYWDRELRTGELFF.

J is TRBJ1-5 and V is TRBV28; 10 nucleotides agree with TRBD1. The trim removed 6 bases at V and 6 bases at J, leaving 11 bases unmatched. The CDR3 has 16 residues. Germline V CDR1 and CDR2: MDHEN, SYDVKM. The CDR3 DNA reads as TGTGCCAGCAGCGAACCCGGGACAGGGGATGGTCAGCCCCAGCATTTT. Translated: CASSEPGTGDGQPQHF.

The V call is TRBV5-5, the J call TRBJ2-5, with D perhaps TRBD1 or TRBD2 (6 bases each). The CDR3 sequence is 13 residues long. The germline V and J ends were trimmed by 4 bases and 5 bases, with 12 bases remaining between them. Germline loops: CDR1 SGHKS, CDR2 YYEKEE (reference sequence). The CDR3 DNA is TGTGCCAGCAGCCTAGGGGGGCTGGAGACCCAGTACTTC. As protein: CASSLGGLETQYF.

This rearrangement joins TRBV27 to TRBJ2-1; D gene uncertain. V shed 4 bases and J shed 3 bases, with 13 bases lying between them. This CDR3 is 15 amino acids long. From germline, CDR1 is MNHEY and CDR2 SMNVEV (reference sequence). The CDR3 coding sequence is TGTGCCAGCAGTTCCCGAGATTCAAGCTACAATGAGCAGTTCTTC. It is translated as CASSSRDSSYNEQFF.

The chain couples TRBV6-6 to TRBJ1-1, with 9 bases lining up with TRBD1. J lost 5 bases, V lost 6 bases, and 10 bases had no gene match. This CDR3 contains 15 residues. Germline V gene sequence: CDR1 MNHNY, CDR2 SVGAGI (reference sequence). DNA for the CDR3: TGTGCCAGCAGACAACTTAACAGGGGGCTTACTGAAGCTTTCTTT. Translation gives CASRQLNRGLTEAFF.

The chain uses TRBV4-3 and TRBJ2-1; tentative D call: TRBD2 (5 bases). Looked up from germline, CDR1 is LGHNA and CDR2 is YSLEER. Trimming cost V 1 base and J 6 bases, with 10 bases left between them. This CDR3 comprises 14 residues. CDR3 sequence (DNA): TGCGCCAGCAGCCAAGGGGGTAGCGCCAATGAGCAGTTCTTC. This codes for CASSQGGSANEQFF.

The chain uses TRBV7-2 and TRBJ2-2, with 8 bases aligning to TRBD1. Per germline, CDR1 SGHTA and CDR2 FQGNSA. V was clipped by 5 bases and J by 4 bases; unmatched bases: 6. The CDR3 loop spans 15 amino acids. CDR3 in DNA: TGTGCCAGCAGCGGACAGGGCTTGGGCACCGGGGAGCTGTTTTTT. This gives the protein CASSGQGLGTGELFF.

The chain joins TRBV6-2 or TRBV6-3 to TRBJ1-1, with 7 bases matching TRBD1. Germline trimming cut 5 bases from V and 7 bases from J; bases unmatched to any gene: 7. The CDR3 covers 13 residues. Germline assignment: CDR1 MNHEY and CDR2 SVGEGT. DNA of the CDR3: TGTGCCAGCAGTCGCCCCAGGGGGAATGAAGCTTTCTTT. This encodes CASSRPRGNEAFF.

The gene calls are TRBV5-1 and TRBJ2-7; 10 bases are shared with TRBD2. V shed 4 bases and J 2 bases; nucleotides not matched to a gene: 9. Germline values: CDR1 SGHRS, CDR2 YFSETQ. CDR3 length: 16 residues. CDR3 DNA: TGCGCCAGCAGCAGCTCTAGCGGGAGTTTCCCCTACGAGCAGTACTTC. Translating it yields CASSSSSGSFPYEQYF.

CDR3 protein: CASSPGTGGETQYF. The CDR3 DNA follows: TGTGCCAGCAGCCCAGGGACAGGGGGAGAGACCCAGTACTTC. This chain joins TRBV11-2 and TRBJ2-5, with TRBD1 matching 11 bases. From germline, CDR1 is SGHAT and CDR2 FQNNGV. The CDR3 covers 14 residues. Trimming took 5 bases from V and 4 from J; bases not matched to a gene: 3.

This clone is medium-sized. This chain joins TRBV19 and TRBJ1-6; D may be TRBD1 (6 bases). This CDR3 contains 15 residues. The germline CDR1 and CDR2 sequences are LNHDA and SQIVND (reference sequence). V was clipped by 11 bases and J by 5 bases, with 19 bases between them. The CDR3 region has the DNA TGTGCCTCCCAGCGGGGGCCGCTGGATAATTCACCCCTCCACTTT. It is translated as CASQRGPLDNSPLHF.